A selection of T cell receptor beta chains follows, all from one sample in a study of blood T cell repertoires in COVID-19. The assay was immunoSEQ multiplex PCR, and TCRdb's table has in-frame clones only and misses some. The table has 240,000 or so clones, 88% seen once. Sequencing was done on a sample of peripheral blood. The receptors were gathered from a woman in her thirties or forties who had recovered from COVID-19. Each CDR3 is given with its conserved first and last residue. The D gene is left open where the match is weak. Size is stated for part of the rows, as once, few or many counts, or as a class when the clone is expanded.

length	J	size	D	V	DNA	CDR3
17	TRBJ2-2	once	NA	TRBV27	TGTGCCAGCAGTCCCGGTGGGGCGGCAGCCCACACCGGGGAGCTGTTTTTT	CASSPGGAAAHTGELFF
15	TRBJ2-7	NA	NA	TRBV27	TGTGCCAGCAGTTTATCGCCCAGGGTGGGCAACGAGCAGTACTTC	CASSLSPRVGNEQYF
15	TRBJ2-2	NA	NA	TRBV7-3	TGTGCCAGCAGCTACCTGGGGCGGACGGCCGGGGAGCTGTTTTTT	CASSYLGRTAGELFF
16	TRBJ2-2	once	NA	TRBV6-5	TGTGCCAGCAGTTACTCTCCCACAGGGATGGGCGGGGAGCTGTTTTTT	CASSYSPTGMGGELFF
16	TRBJ2-3	once	TRBD1	TRBV28	TGTGCCACCGGAAGTTTAGGGGGACAGGGGACAGATACGCAGTATTTT	CATGSLGGQGTDTQYF
13	TRBJ1-4	NA	NA	TRBV12-3/TRBV12-4	TGTGCCAGCAGCCCCGACACCACGGAAAAACTGTTTTTT	CASSPDTTEKLFF
14	TRBJ1-1	NA	TRBD1	TRBV20-1	TGCAGTGCTAGTGGGACAGGGGTGAGGACTGAAGCTTTCTTT	CSASGTGVRTEAFF
16	TRBJ1-1	once	NA	TRBV6-5	TGTGCCAGCAGTTACCGGACGGGATCTAGGAACACTGAAGCTTTCTTT	CASSYRTGSRNTEAFF
14	TRBJ2-2	NA	NA	TRBV2	TGTGCCAGCAGCTCAGACATTTACACCGGGGAGCTGTTTTTT	CASSSDIYTGELFF
16	TRBJ2-7	NA	NA	TRBV7-9	TGTGCCAGCAGCACCCCGCGGGCGGACAGCACCTACGAGCAGTACTTC	CASSTPRADSTYEQYF
21	TRBJ2-3	NA	TRBD2	TRBV7-3	TGTGCCAGCAGCTTCCCGGGGGAGGTGACTAGCGGGAGGGCCCGGGCAGATACGCAGTATTTT	CASSFPGEVTSGRARADTQYF
15	TRBJ2-1	once	TRBD2	TRBV15	TGTGCCACCAGCATGGGGCGGGAGAGCTACAATGAGCAGTTCTTC	CATSMGRESYNEQFF
20	TRBJ2-1	NA	TRBD1	TRBV3-1/TRBV3-2	TGTGCCAGCACCCCCCCCGCCGGGGACAGGGGACCCCCAATATACAATGAGCAGTTCTTC	CASTPPAGDRGPPIYNEQFF
15	TRBJ1-1	NA	NA	TRBV4-3	TGCGCCAGCAGCCAAGAAGGGAGACAGAACACTGAAGCTTTCTTT	CASSQEGRQNTEAFF
13	TRBJ2-7	NA	NA	TRBV6-5	TGTGCCAGCACCCAGGGGTTCGAGTCCGAGCAGTACTTC	CASTQGFESEQYF
16	TRBJ2-2	NA	TRBD2	TRBV9	TGTGCCAGCAGCGTACGAGCGGGAGCCCCAACCGGGGAGCTGTTTTTT	CASSVRAGAPTGELFF
16	TRBJ2-3	NA	NA	TRBV4-1	TGCGCCAGCAGCCACCGCAGGGGCGCCGACCAGGGTACGCAGTATTTT	CASSHRRGADQGTQYF
14	TRBJ2-1	NA	NA	TRBV7-2	TGTGCCAGCAGCTCAAGGATCAGGGGCGATGAGCAGTTCTTC	CASSSRIRGDEQFF
17	TRBJ2-5	NA	NA	TRBV7-2	TGTGCCAGCAGCTTAGTGGGCAGCGGGAGGACAGGGGAGACCCAGTACTTC	CASSLVGSGRTGETQYF
15	TRBJ2-5	few	TRBD2	TRBV3-1/TRBV3-2	TGTGCCAGCAGCCAAGCTAGCGGGCCGCAAGAGACCCAGTACTTC	CASSQASGPQETQYF
16	TRBJ2-1	NA	TRBD2	TRBV13	TGTGCCAGCAGCCGGGTGGGGACTATACCTCCCAATGAGCAGTTCTTC	CASSRVGTIPPNEQFF
11	TRBJ2-7	NA	NA	TRBV7-8	TGTGCCAGCAGCCAGGGGTCCGGGCAGTACTTC	CASSQGSGQYF
14	TRBJ2-1	NA	NA	TRBV18	TGTGCCAGCTCGCCGGGAATGATGTGGAATGAGCAGTTCTTC	CASSPGMMWNEQFF
13	TRBJ2-5	NA	TRBD2	TRBV2	TGTGCCAGCAGTGAGACAATAGCGGGGACCCAGTACTTC	CASSETIAGTQYF
12	TRBJ1-4	few	NA	TRBV4-3	TGCGCCAGCAGCCAAGCGGGGGAAAAACTGTTTTTT	CASSQAGEKLFF
14	TRBJ1-2	NA	NA	TRBV24-1	TGTGCCACCAGTGACCCACAGGGCCGCTATGGCTACACCTTC	CATSDPQGRYGYTF
17	TRBJ2-1	NA	TRBD2	TRBV5-1	TGCGCCAGCAGCCACGGACTAGCGGGAGGCCCCGGGGGTGAGCAGTTCTTC	CASSHGLAGGPGGEQFF
15	TRBJ2-5	once	TRBD1	TRBV6-2/TRBV6-3	TGTGCCAGCAGCCCCGGACAGGGTAGGAGGGAGACCCAGTACTTC	CASSPGQGRRETQYF
16	TRBJ2-7	NA	NA	TRBV27	TGTGCCAGCAGTTTAGCGCGGCAGGGTGGGGCCTACGAGCAGTACTTC	CASSLARQGGAYEQYF
14	TRBJ2-1	NA	NA	TRBV7-8	TGTGCCAGCAGCTTGGTGGGAGTCGACAATGAGCAGTTCTTC	CASSLVGVDNEQFF
13	TRBJ2-6	NA	NA	TRBV13	TGTGCCAGCAACCCGGTGGGGGCCAACGTCCTGACTTTC	CASNPVGANVLTF
16	TRBJ2-7	NA	NA	TRBV18	TGTGCCAGCCACTCACCAGGGGGCGGGGGCCCCCTGGGGCAGTACTTC	CASHSPGGGGPLGQYF
13	TRBJ2-3	NA	NA	TRBV7-2	TGTGCCAGCAGCTTAGACTTCACAGATACGCAGTATTTT	CASSLDFTDTQYF
15	TRBJ1-5	NA	NA	TRBV6-1	TGTGCCAGCAGTGAAGCGGGGAGCACCCATCAGCCCCAGCATTTT	CASSEAGSTHQPQHF
14	TRBJ1-1	once	NA	TRBV9	TGTGCCAGCAGCGTAGCCGGGAGGGGGACTGAAGCTTTCTTT	CASSVAGRGTEAFF
14	TRBJ1-2	NA	NA	TRBV15	TGTGCCACCAGCAGAGGGGGGGCTAACTATGGCTACACCTTC	CATSRGGANYGYTF
15	TRBJ2-3	NA	NA	TRBV6-6	TGTGCCAGCAGTCCCAGGGCGGGACTGGGGGATACGCAGTATTTT	CASSPRAGLGDTQYF
15	TRBJ1-2	NA	NA	TRBV5-1	TGCGCCAGCAGCCCCGGGCCCAGTGGAGGCTATGGCTACACCTTC	CASSPGPSGGYGYTF
13	TRBJ1-1	NA	NA	TRBV18	TGTGCCAGCTCACCAGCGGCCAACACTGAAGCTTTCTTT	CASSPAANTEAFF
19	TRBJ2-3	NA	TRBD2	TRBV9	TGTGCCAGCAGCGTAGGTCCAGGGCTAGCGGGAGGCAACGAAGATACGCAGTATTTT	CASSVGPGLAGGNEDTQYF
14	TRBJ2-7	NA	TRBD1	TRBV29-1	TGCAGCGTTGACCGCTGGGACAGGGGTGGGGAGCAGTACTTC	CSVDRWDRGGEQYF
13	TRBJ1-2	NA	NA	TRBV14	TGTGCCAGCAGCCAAGATGTCTTCTATGGCTACACCTTC	CASSQDVFYGYTF
16	TRBJ1-3	NA	TRBD1	TRBV7-9	TGTGCCAGCAGCCCCGGACAGGGGGACTCTGGAAACACCATATATTTT	CASSPGQGDSGNTIYF
15	TRBJ1-2	NA	NA	TRBV7-2	TGTGCCAGCAGCCCAAGGGGGGGCCTTAACTATGGCTACACCTTC	CASSPRGGLNYGYTF
17	TRBJ2-2	once	TRBD2	TRBV7-2	TGTGCCAGCAGCCGCCGTAGCGGGAGGGCGAACACCGGGGAGCTGTTTTTT	CASSRRSGRANTGELFF